Here is one TCR beta chain with its context. What this receptor recognizes is not known. The input lacks base qualities; no much larger clone sits a single base away. Per the publication, the time point label means: blood 4 weeks post-SBRT, at nephrectomy. Explained via the paper, the treatment or condition label denotes: 15 Gy SBRT to primary tumor, nephrectomy 4 weeks later. Samples came from a clinical trial, in which primary renal cell carcinomas received 15 Gy stereotactic body radiation therapy followed by nephrectomy 4 weeks later. To track tumor-enriched clonotypes, serial peripheral blood was sampled from radiation-treated patients at baseline and at 2 weeks and 4 weeks after SBRT. All patients had renal cell carcinoma with clear cell pathology. Genomic DNA for TCR sequencing was prepared using the QIAamp DNA Blood Mini Kit (Qiagen). Samples were included in the analyses only if all quality control checks were passed.

These data are taken from a study of radiation and T cells in renal cell carcinoma (dated by TCRdb to the early 2020s). Regarding the research as a whole: TCR beta sequencing covered around 50 samples in total, comprising some 25 tumors and 27 peripheral blood samples. Across all 53 samples, 4 million to 5 million unique CDR3 nucleotide sequences encoding about 2.4 million unique CDR3 amino acid sequences were identified. The last blood draw occurred 4 weeks after radiation, at the same time as nephrectomy.

Following the manufacturer's recommendations, the immunoSEQ kit was used to generate TCR beta libraries from genomic DNA. To prepare libraries, a first multiplex PCR with proprietary primers was run, followed by a second PCR that added unique barcodes, and a bead cleanup was done after each round. A positive control reaction and a negative control reaction, both provided in the kit, were run with every batch of samples. The final libraries were assessed on an Agilent 4200 TapeStation D1000 ScreenTape, pooled by volume, and quantified by qPCR. Sequencing ran on an Illumina NextSeq500 with a MidOutput 150-cycle cartridge, using 156 Read1 and 15 Index1 cycles with kit custom primers. The pooled library was loaded at 1.0 pM, and about 19% PhiX control was spiked in. The authors processed their data as follows. Vendor-processed data were analyzed in R, and a clonotype was defined as all T cells sharing the same CDR3 nucleotide sequence. For clone abundance analyses, frequencies were normalized to the 10,000 most abundant clones per sample. Public T cell clones, averaging fewer than five per sample, were removed before analysis. An abundance difference of at least 32-fold between compartments was the criterion for calling clonotypes tumor-enriched or baseline blood-enriched. A beta-binomial differential abundance model was used to identify clonotypes that expanded or contracted between blood time points. Tumor-blood repertoire similarity was measured with the Baroni-Urbani and Buser coefficient, and group comparisons used two-tailed Wilcoxon tests in R. TCRdb carries this immuneACCESS record with in-frame sequences only. Its versions omit some clonotypes, under half of them owing to an unresolved V gene in the studies checked, with the rest unexplained. V and J calls and clone size are as listed in that table; D and trimming were resolved from the DNA. The sample has fewer than 200,000 clones on record, about nine tenths of them singletons. The ten largest clones add up to approximately 10% of the sample.

CDR1 and CDR2 are drawn from the germline V gene (reference sequence): LNHDA, SQIVND. The CDR3 starts with the cysteine, ends with the phenylalanine, and has 16 residues. Only the CDR3 part of the read is kept: 48 bases, read in frame from the first base. Trimming at the junction amounts to 3 bases on V and 9 bases on J, and the germline ends lie 21 bases apart. Paper-wide results and their limitations: With a single-armed trial design, the study had no way to address how radiation dose or scheduling affects the TCR repertoire. Because pretreatment tumor biopsies were not available, the baseline intratumoral presence of clonotypes could not be determined. Dynamics of the blood repertoire were not tracked past 4 weeks after treatment. In blood, the top tumor clonotypes increased between baseline and 2 weeks post-radiation and then shrank by 4 weeks, which suggests that tumor-resident clones expanded only transiently.

Recombination connected TRBV19 to TRBJ1-5, and possibly TRBD1, on 5 matching bases. Sequences were derived from blood, sampled from a patient whose treatment included radiotherapy and nephrectomy. The TCR sequence derives from a woman between 50 and 59 years old with renal cell carcinoma. The CDR3 protein is CASSIGTGTGRWPQHF. The DNA reads as follows: TGTGCCAGTAGTATTGGCACCGGGACGGGGCGATGGCCCCAGCATTTT.